This T cell receptor beta chain was recorded in a study of blood T cell repertoires in COVID-19. On the study more broadly: The United States, Italy and Spain supplied acute and convalescent COVID-19 samples. Sample material is recorded as cDNA or gDNA derived from T cells, B-cell-depleted T cells, or PBMCs.

This CDR3 is 17 amino acids long. Germline values: CDR1 SGHRS, CDR2 YFSETQ. With 1 base removed from V and 1 base from J, the gap between germline ends came to 17 bases. Original data processing: Nucleated cell counts were estimated from reference gene primer amplification. The repertoire was sequenced with immunoSEQ multiplex PCR; TCRdb's copy has only in-frame clones and lacks some. The V and J calls and clone size are taken from that table; D and trimming were inferred from the DNA. Of roughly 64,000 clones in the sample, about nine tenths are singletons; the top ten hold around 3.5%. This sequence was found in a man aged 45-65 years with active COVID-19. The sample was peripheral blood. The chain has TRBV5-1 and TRBJ2-5; the D gene is possibly TRBD1 (5 bases). The CDR3 here is CASSLQINPTGQETQYF. CDR3 nucleotides: TGCGCCAGCAGCTTGCAAATTAACCCCACAGGCCAAGAGACCCAGTACTTC.